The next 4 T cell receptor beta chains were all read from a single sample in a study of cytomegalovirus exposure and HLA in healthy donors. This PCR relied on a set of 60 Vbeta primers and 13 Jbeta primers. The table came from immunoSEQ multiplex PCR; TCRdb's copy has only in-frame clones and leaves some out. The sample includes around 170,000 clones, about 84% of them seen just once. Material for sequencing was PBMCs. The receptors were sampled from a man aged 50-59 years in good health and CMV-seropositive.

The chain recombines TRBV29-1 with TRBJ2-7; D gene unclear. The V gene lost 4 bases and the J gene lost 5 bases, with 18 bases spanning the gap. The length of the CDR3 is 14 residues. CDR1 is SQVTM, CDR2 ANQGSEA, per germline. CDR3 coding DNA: TGCAGCGTTGTGGTCATCAGAGGTGTGGACGAGCAGTACTTC. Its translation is CSVVVIRGVDEQYF.

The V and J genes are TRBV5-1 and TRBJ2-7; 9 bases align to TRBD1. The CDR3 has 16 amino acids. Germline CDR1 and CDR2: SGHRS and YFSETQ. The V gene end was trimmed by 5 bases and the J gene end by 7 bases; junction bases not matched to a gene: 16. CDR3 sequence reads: CASRSLHDRGFGEQYF. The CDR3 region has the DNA TGCGCCAGCAGGTCACTCCATGACAGGGGGTTTGGAGAGCAGTACTTC.

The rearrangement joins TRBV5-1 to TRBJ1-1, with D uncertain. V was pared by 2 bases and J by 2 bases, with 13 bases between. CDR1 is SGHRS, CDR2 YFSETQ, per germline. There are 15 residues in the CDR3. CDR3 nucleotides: TGCGCCAGCAGCTTCGTCGGCGGGTTTAACACTGAAGCTTTCTTT. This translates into CASSFVGGFNTEAFF.

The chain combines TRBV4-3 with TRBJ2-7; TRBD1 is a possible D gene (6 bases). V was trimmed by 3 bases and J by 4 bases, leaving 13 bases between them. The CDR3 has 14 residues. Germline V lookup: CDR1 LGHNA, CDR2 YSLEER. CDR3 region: CASSQDSGEYEQYF. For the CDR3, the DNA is TGCGCCAGCAGCCAGGACAGCGGAGAATACGAGCAGTACTTC.